Described below is a single T cell receptor (beta chain) sequence and its context. The assay was immunoSEQ multiplex PCR, and TCRdb's table has in-frame clones only and misses some. This table holds 3,100 or so clones, roughly nine tenths found once. The source of the sample is a study of tumor T cells in aggressive B-cell lymphoma. Germline V gene lookup returns CDR1 MDHEN and CDR2 SYDVKM. Deletions cut 6 bases from V and 5 bases from J, with 13 bases between. CDR3 size: 13 residues. The sequenced sample was tumor tissue. This TCR came from an adult with diffuse large B cell lymphoma. This chain links TRBV28 with TRBJ1-2; D perhaps matches TRBD1 (6 bases). DNA for the CDR3: TGTGCCAGCAGCCTAGGACAGTTTTATGGCTACACCTTC. Translation: CASSLGQFYGYTF.